This TCR beta chain was obtained from a study of control samples from healthy donors and cancer patients. The CDR3 extends over 14 amino acids. V was cut by 3 bases and J by 6 bases, with 15 bases left in between. Germline V gene data show CDR1 as SGHVS and CDR2 as FNYEAQ. Sequenced by immunoSEQ multiplex PCR; TCRdb stores in-frame clones only, minus some. The data contain around 140,000 clones, over 85% of them singletons. Sequencing input: PBMCs. The V and J genes are TRBV7-6 and TRBJ2-7; D is perhaps TRBD1 (6 bases). This TCR was sampled from a man in his fifties or sixties with head and neck cancer. The CDR3: CASSLGQGSSEQYF. The CDR3 DNA follows: TGTGCCAGCAGCTTGGGGCAGGGGTCTAGCGAGCAGTACTTC.